A single count supports the clone carrying this T cell receptor beta chain. In TCRdb, the PCR reads were re-called with MiXCR into one record per CDR3 protein. The sample carries 250,000 to 350,000 distinct CDR3 sequences, roughly 23% recorded once. This sample stems from a study of molecular identifiers for immune sequencing clone quantification. The CDR3 runs to 15 residues. V lost 1 base and J lost 4, with 14 bases in between. CDR1 and CDR2 (germline): MGHRA, YSYEKL. Material: naive CD8+ T cells from blood, with Jurkat cell RNA spiked in. Subset here: FACS-sorted CD8+CD4-CCR7+CD45RA+ naive T cells. The chain carries TRBV4-1 and TRBJ2-7; D not certain. The sequence was obtained from a human donor in good health. Some libraries in this study had Jurkat cell RNA spiked in. Here the CDR3 DNA reads TGCGCCAGCAGCCAAGGTGACAAGGCCACTTACGAGCAGTACTTC. It translates to CASSQGDKATYEQYF.